This TCR beta chain was identified in a study of T cells in tumors after PD-1 blockade. V was pared by 0 bases and J by 0 bases, with 5 bases between. The CDR3 is made up of 14 amino acids. Germline CDR1 and CDR2: SGHRS and YFSETQ. The assay was immunoSEQ multiplex PCR, and TCRdb's table has in-frame clones only and misses some. The sample contains about 7,700 clones, 60% to 80% of which appear only once. The genes are TRBV5-1 and TRBJ2-3; D is uncertain. The receptor's source is a human donor with basal cell carcinoma. The sequenced sample was tumor tissue, obtained after anti-PD-1 treatment. CDR3 sequence: CASSLGRSTDTQYF. The CDR3, as DNA: TGCGCCAGCAGCTTGGGCAGAAGCACAGATACGCAGTATTTT.